The rows below give T cell receptor beta chains drawn from one sample of a study of blood T cell repertoires in COVID-19. Clones were sequenced by immunoSEQ multiplex PCR, and TCRdb holds only the in-frame ones, with some missing. The sample has about 50,000 clones; approximately 84% are singletons. Sequenced material: peripheral blood. The receptors here all came from a human donor with active COVID-19. The donor label of this sample is uncertain. Both conserved end residues are part of each CDR3. D genes are given only for firm matches. Not all rows give a size; the values are once, few, many and, for expanded clones, a class.

j_gene: TRBJ1-2; v_gene: TRBV7-2; d_gene: -; abundance: -; CDR3nt: TGTGCCAGCAGCTCCTACAGGGTTAATGGCTACACCTTC; CDR3aa: CASSSYRVNGYTF
j_gene: TRBJ2-2; v_gene: TRBV6-5; d_gene: -; abundance: -; CDR3nt: TGTGCCAGCAGTTACTCGAGACTTGTAACCGGGGAGCTGTTTTTT; CDR3aa: CASSYSRLVTGELFF
j_gene: TRBJ1-5; v_gene: TRBV7-2; d_gene: -; abundance: -; CDR3nt: TGTGCCAGCAGCTTGAGCTATCAGCCCCAGCATTTT; CDR3aa: CASSLSYQPQHF
j_gene: TRBJ1-4; v_gene: TRBV9; d_gene: -; abundance: -; CDR3nt: TGTGCCAGCTCAGAGGCTAATGAAAAACTGTTTTTT; CDR3aa: CASSEANEKLFF
j_gene: TRBJ1-5; v_gene: TRBV2; d_gene: TRBD1; abundance: -; CDR3nt: TGTGCCAGCCGCGCGAGGACAGGGCATAGCAATCAGCCCCAGCATTTT; CDR3aa: CASRARTGHSNQPQHF
j_gene: TRBJ1-5; v_gene: TRBV6-2/TRBV6-3; d_gene: -; abundance: -; CDR3nt: TGTGCCAGCAGTTACAACAGGGCACGTCGCAATCAGCCCCAGCATTTT; CDR3aa: CASSYNRARRNQPQHF
j_gene: TRBJ2-4; v_gene: TRBV6-2/TRBV6-3; d_gene: TRBD2; abundance: -; CDR3nt: TGTGCCAGCAGTTACGAACTAGCGCCAAACATTCAGTACTTC; CDR3aa: CASSYELAPNIQYF
j_gene: TRBJ1-1; v_gene: TRBV9; d_gene: -; abundance: once; CDR3nt: TGTGCCAGCAGCGCCCTGGGGGCGAACACTGAAGCTTTCTTT; CDR3aa: CASSALGANTEAFF
j_gene: TRBJ2-7; v_gene: TRBV7-8; d_gene: TRBD1; abundance: -; CDR3nt: TGTGCCAGCAGCTTCGGACAGGGTAGTTCCGAGCAGTACTTC; CDR3aa: CASSFGQGSSEQYF
j_gene: TRBJ1-4; v_gene: TRBV4-2; d_gene: -; abundance: -; CDR3nt: TGTGCCAGCAGCCAAGATTTGGCTGGGGCGGGGGGTAAGAAACTGTTTTTT; CDR3aa: CASSQDLAGAGGKKLFF
j_gene: TRBJ2-3; v_gene: TRBV4-3; d_gene: -; abundance: -; CDR3nt: TGCGCCAGCAGCCAAGAAACTACGGCGGATACGCAGTATTTT; CDR3aa: CASSQETTADTQYF
j_gene: TRBJ2-1; v_gene: TRBV2; d_gene: -; abundance: -; CDR3nt: TGTGCCAGCAGATGGACTACCTACAATGAGCAGTTCTTC; CDR3aa: CASRWTTYNEQFF
j_gene: TRBJ1-2; v_gene: TRBV28; d_gene: TRBD1; abundance: -; CDR3nt: TGTGCCAGCAGCGAGACAGGGAACTATGGCTACACCTTC; CDR3aa: CASSETGNYGYTF
j_gene: TRBJ2-7; v_gene: TRBV18; d_gene: TRBD1; abundance: -; CDR3nt: TGTGCCAGCTCACCACCCCGACAGGGGGCCGAGCAGTACTTC; CDR3aa: CASSPPRQGAEQYF
j_gene: TRBJ1-2; v_gene: TRBV7-9; d_gene: -; abundance: -; CDR3nt: TGTGCCAGCAGCTTGCAGGATGCCCTTTCGGGCTACACCTTC; CDR3aa: CASSLQDALSGYTF
j_gene: TRBJ1-2; v_gene: TRBV21-1; d_gene: -; abundance: -; CDR3nt: TGTGCCAGCAGCAAGTGCGACTTTGGGTATGGCTACACCTTC; CDR3aa: CASSKCDFGYGYTF
j_gene: TRBJ1-4; v_gene: TRBV5-1; d_gene: TRBD1; abundance: -; CDR3nt: TGCGCCAGCAGCTCCGGGACAGGGAATGAAAAACTGTTTTTT; CDR3aa: CASSSGTGNEKLFF
j_gene: TRBJ1-2; v_gene: TRBV5-6; d_gene: -; abundance: -; CDR3nt: TGTGCCAGCAGCTTCGGGAGGGGCTACACCTTC; CDR3aa: CASSFGRGYTF
j_gene: TRBJ1-1; v_gene: TRBV4-1; d_gene: TRBD1; abundance: -; CDR3nt: TGCGCCAGCAGCCAAGGTTGGGACAGGGGGGAAGCTTTCTTT; CDR3aa: CASSQGWDRGEAFF
j_gene: TRBJ2-7; v_gene: TRBV6-5; d_gene: -; abundance: -; CDR3nt: TGTGCCAGCAGTTCACCAACAGAGTCCTACGAGCAGTACTTC; CDR3aa: CASSSPTESYEQYF
j_gene: TRBJ2-7; v_gene: TRBV29-1; d_gene: TRBD1; abundance: -; CDR3nt: TGCAGCGTTGGGGACAGCCCTCCGGTCTACGAGCAGTACTTC; CDR3aa: CSVGDSPPVYEQYF
j_gene: TRBJ2-5; v_gene: TRBV2; d_gene: -; abundance: -; CDR3nt: TGTGCCAGCAGTGTAGGGGGTGGGCAAGAGACCCAGTACTTC; CDR3aa: CASSVGGGQETQYF
j_gene: TRBJ1-5; v_gene: TRBV5-6; d_gene: -; abundance: -; CDR3nt: TGTGCCAGCAGCCACCAGGGATTGGGGCAGCCCCAGCATTTT; CDR3aa: CASSHQGLGQPQHF
j_gene: TRBJ1-1; v_gene: TRBV5-1; d_gene: -; abundance: -; CDR3nt: TGCGCCAGCAGCTTGAGCGTTGTAGCGGGGAACACTGAAGCTTTCTTT; CDR3aa: CASSLSVVAGNTEAFF
j_gene: TRBJ2-1; v_gene: TRBV20-1; d_gene: TRBD1; abundance: -; CDR3nt: TGCAGTGCCACAGGGGGTGGTGAGCAGTTCTTC; CDR3aa: CSATGGGEQFF
j_gene: TRBJ2-3; v_gene: TRBV12-2; d_gene: -; abundance: -; CDR3nt: TGTGCAAGTCGTGGAGGGCTAGCGGGGACAGATACGCAGTATTTT; CDR3aa: CASRGGLAGTDTQYF
j_gene: TRBJ1-2; v_gene: TRBV4-3; d_gene: TRBD1; abundance: once; CDR3nt: TGCGCCAGCAGCCGAGGGCCGGGGACAGGGGGCGTTGTAGGGTATGGCTACACCTTC; CDR3aa: CASSRGPGTGGVVGYGYTF
j_gene: TRBJ1-3; v_gene: TRBV6-5; d_gene: TRBD1; abundance: -; CDR3nt: TGTGCCAGCAGACGACAGGGGGGAGCCGGAAACACCATATATTTT; CDR3aa: CASRRQGGAGNTIYF
j_gene: TRBJ2-7; v_gene: TRBV15; d_gene: TRBD1; abundance: -; CDR3nt: TGTGCCACCAGCAGGGGGGACAGGAACACCTACGAGCAGTACTTC; CDR3aa: CATSRGDRNTYEQYF
j_gene: TRBJ2-1; v_gene: TRBV6-2/TRBV6-3; d_gene: -; abundance: -; CDR3nt: TGTGCCAGCAGTTACGCGAGCATAGGAGGTGAGCAGTTCTTC; CDR3aa: CASSYASIGGEQFF
j_gene: TRBJ2-3; v_gene: TRBV15; d_gene: -; abundance: -; CDR3nt: TGTGCCACCAGCAGAGGGGGGCGGGATACGCAGTATTTT; CDR3aa: CATSRGGRDTQYF
j_gene: TRBJ1-1; v_gene: TRBV5-1; d_gene: TRBD1; abundance: -; CDR3nt: TGCGCCAGCAGCCGGAAACGGACAGGGGGAAACCTTAACACTGAAGCTTTCTTT; CDR3aa: CASSRKRTGGNLNTEAFF